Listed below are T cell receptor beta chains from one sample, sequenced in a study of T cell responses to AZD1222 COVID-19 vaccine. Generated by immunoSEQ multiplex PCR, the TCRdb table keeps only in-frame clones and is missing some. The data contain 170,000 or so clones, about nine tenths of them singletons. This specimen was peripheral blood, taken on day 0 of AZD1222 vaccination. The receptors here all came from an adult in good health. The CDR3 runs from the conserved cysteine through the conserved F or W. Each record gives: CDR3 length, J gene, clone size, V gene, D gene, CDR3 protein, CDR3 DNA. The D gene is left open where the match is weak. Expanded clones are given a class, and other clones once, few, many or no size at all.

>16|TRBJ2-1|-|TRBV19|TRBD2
CASSTGLAGEGDEQFF
TGTGCCAGTAGTACCGGACTAGCGGGAGAGGGCGATGAGCAGTTCTTC
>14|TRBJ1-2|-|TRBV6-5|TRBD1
CASSPLDRVDGYTF
TGTGCCAGCAGTCCCTTGGACAGGGTAGATGGCTACACCTTC
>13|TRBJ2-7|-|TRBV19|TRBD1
CASSPTQGYEQYF
TGTGCCAGTAGTCCAACACAGGGGTACGAGCAGTACTTC
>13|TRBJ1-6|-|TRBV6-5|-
CASRWGDNSPLHF
TGTGCCAGCAGGTGGGGTGATAATTCACCCCTCCACTTT
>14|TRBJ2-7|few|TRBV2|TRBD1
CASSEDRGMEEQYF
TGTGCCAGCAGTGAAGACAGGGGTATGGAAGAGCAGTACTTC
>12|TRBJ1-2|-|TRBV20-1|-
CSASAEGYGYTF
TGCAGTGCTAGTGCCGAGGGGTATGGCTACACCTTC
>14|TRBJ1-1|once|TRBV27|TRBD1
CASSLSGQYTEAFF
TGTGCCAGCAGTTTATCGGGACAGTACACTGAAGCTTTCTTT
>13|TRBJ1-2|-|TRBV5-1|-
CASSLGVNYGYTF
TGCGCCAGCAGCTTAGGAGTTAACTATGGCTACACCTTC
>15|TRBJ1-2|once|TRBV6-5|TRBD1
CASRYRQGINYGYTF
TGTGCCAGCAGATACCGACAGGGAATAAACTATGGCTACACCTTC
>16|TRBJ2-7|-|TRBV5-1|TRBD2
CASSLPTSGLSYEQYF
TGCGCCAGCAGCTTGCCTACTAGCGGGCTCTCCTACGAGCAGTACTTC